One and the same sample provided the 12 T cell receptor beta chains below, sequenced in a study of early T cells in non-severe SARS-CoV-2 infection. Via MiXCR, TCRdb re-called the 5' RACE reads, giving one row per CDR3 protein. The repertoire includes just over 70,000 distinct CDR3 sequences, around 12% of them detected once, and roughly 1.2% sits in the top ten. The material sequenced was whole blood. These receptors all stem from an adult who was a healthcare worker with PCR-confirmed SARS-CoV-2 infection or an uninfected control (not recorded which).

The table lists this clonotype with many counts. The chain joins TRBV28 to TRBJ1-1; no definite D call. The CDR3 loop spans 13 amino acids. Germline lookup yields CDR1 MDHEN and CDR2 SYDVKM. The V and J ends lost 6 bases and 5 bases respectively, with 13 bases between them. The DNA of the CDR3 is TGTGCCAGCAGCCGCTCCACGAGGACTGAAGCTTTCTTT. Its protein product is CASSRSTRTEAFF.

The chain carries TRBV20-1 and TRBJ1-1; D not certain. The CDR3 covers 14 residues. Germline CDR1 and CDR2: DFQATT and SNEGSKA (reference sequence). V lost 5 bases and J 0 bases, leaving 13 bases between the germline ends. The CDR3 sequence is CSASRTIMNTEAFF. In nucleotides, the CDR3 is TGCAGTGCTTCCCGGACTATCATGAACACTGAAGCTTTCTTT.

This clonotype was seen many times. The chain joins TRBV6-2 or TRBV6-3 to TRBJ2-1; TRBD1 might be the D (5 bases). V dropped 5 bases and J dropped 13 bases, with 15 bases sitting between them. Germline CDR1 is MNHEY and CDR2 is SVGEGT. CDR3 length equals 12 residues. The CDR3 DNA reads as TGTGCCAGCAGTCGGACGAGGACAACTCAGTTCTTC. It encodes CASSRTRTTQFF.

The chain combines TRBV11-2 with TRBJ1-3; a weak D match, TRBD1 (5 bases). CDR1 and CDR2 (germline): SGHAT, FQNNGV. V was shortened by 1 base and J by 0 bases, with 7 bases between the two germline ends. This CDR3 contains 15 residues. CDR3 in amino acids: CASSLGGFSGNTIYF. The DNA of the CDR3 is TGTGCCAGCAGCTTAGGGGGCTTCTCTGGAAACACCATATATTTT.

This clonotype was counted many times. The chain has TRBV4-1 and TRBJ2-3, with D perhaps matching TRBD2 (6 bases). Between the trimmed V and J ends, which lost 1 base and 0 bases, there was a span of 26 bases. Germline V gene sequence: CDR1 MGHRA, CDR2 YSYEKL. The CDR3 sequence is 21 residues long. The DNA of the CDR3 is TGCGCCAGCAGCCAAGTTGCTCGGCCGAGAGGTGGGAGGTCTAGCACAGATACGCAGTATTTT. Protein product: CASSQVARPRGGRSSTDTQYF.

The chain is built from TRBV29-1 and TRBJ2-7, with TRBD1 as a possible D gene (5 bases). The CDR3 is 13 amino acids. Germline CDR1 reads SQVTM; CDR2 reads ANQGSEA. Trimming took 4 bases from V and 4 from J, leaving 14 bases between them. The CDR3 here is CSVVSVKGYEQYF. The DNA of the CDR3 is TGCAGCGTTGTCAGCGTTAAGGGGTACGAGCAGTACTTC.

This clonotype was seen many times. V and J are TRBV3-1 and TRBJ2-1; 9 bases align to TRBD1. The CDR3 is 16 residues long. Germline V gene lookup returns CDR1 LGHDT and CDR2 YNNKEL (reference sequence). V was pared by 4 bases and J by 2 bases, with 6 bases of the junction left unmatched. DNA for the CDR3: TGTGCCAGCAGCCTCCTTCGGGACAGGGCCTACAATGAGCAGTTCTTC. Its translation: CASSLLRDRAYNEQFF.

This clonotype occurred many times. The rearrangement uses TRBV10-3 and TRBJ2-1; TRBD2 matches 12 bases. Germline CDR1 and CDR2: ENHRY and SYGVKD. Unmatched junction bases numbered 5, after V lost 3 bases and J lost 5 bases. This CDR3 has 16 amino acids. The CDR3 DNA sequence: TGTGCCATCAGTGACTCTAGCGGGAGGGCCCACAATGAGCAGTTCTTC. It codes for CAISDSSGRAHNEQFF.

This clonotype was seen ten or more times. The chain is built from TRBV6-1 and TRBJ2-3, with a possible D match to TRBD2 (5 bases). This CDR3 region has 12 residues. The V end lost 1 base, the J end lost 8 bases, and 7 bases lay between the germline ends. Germline loops: CDR1 MNHNS, CDR2 SASEGT. The DNA for the CDR3 is TGTGCCAGCAGTGAAGGCGGGCCTACGCAGTATTTT. Translating it yields CASSEGGPTQYF.

This chain connects TRBV7-9 to TRBJ2-1; possibly TRBD1 or TRBD2 for D (5 bases each). V lost 7 bases to trimming and J lost 1 base, with 17 bases between them. The CDR3 length is 16 residues. Germline CDR1 reads SEHNR; CDR2 reads FQNEAQ (reference sequence). CDR3 sequence reads: CASNFRDGRSYNEQFF. CDR3 in DNA: TGTGCCAGCAACTTCCGGGACGGAAGATCCTACAATGAGCAGTTCTTC.

This clonotype was recorded at least ten times. This chain uses TRBV7-7 with TRBJ2-3, with TRBD1 matching 7 bases. The germline gives CDR1 SSHAT, CDR2 FNYEAQ (reference sequence). The CDR3 covers 15 residues. Losses at the gene ends were 2 bases for V and 0 bases for J; bases not matched to a gene: 2. CDR3 amino acids: CASSLRGLSTDTQYF. The CDR3 DNA reads TGTGCCAGCAGCTTAAGGGGGCTGAGCACAGATACGCAGTATTTT.

This chain uses TRBV6-2 or TRBV6-3 with TRBJ2-7; possibly TRBD1 or TRBD2 for D (5 bases each). The germline gives CDR1 MNHEY, CDR2 SVGEGT. Between the trimmed V and J ends, which lost 5 bases and 2 bases, there was a span of 16 bases. The CDR3 contains 15 residues. The CDR3 sequence is CASSPSGTGPYEQYF. The CDR3 nucleotides are TGTGCCAGCAGTCCCTCCGGGACCGGGCCCTACGAGCAGTACTTC.